This T cell receptor beta chain is drawn from a study of human T cells and chemical hapten exposure listed by TCRdb under 2021. For the study in its entirety: For sensitization, 2% DPC in acetone was applied to an approximately 2 cm by approximately 2 cm area of upper inner arm skin. Peripheral blood TCR repertoire changes were tracked in vivo in alopecia patients during primary and secondary sensitization to the hapten diphenylcyclopropenone (DPC). Throughout the approximately 24-week study period, patients were also given weekly therapeutic DPC doses on the scalp. Patch testing was done on the upper back using Finn chambers containing 0.01% DPC, and results were scored after 6 days according to International Contact Dermatitis Research Group standards. Blood was sampled from patients pre-sensitization (week 0) and at 2, 6 and about 24 weeks after DPC sensitization. Libraries were combined into a pool for sequencing, and differences in TCR yield between samples came mainly from small differences in library volumes within the pool. Most of the patients in the cohort were female, and the cohort covered alopecia areata with under or over 50% scalp involvement, alopecia totalis and alopecia universalis. About 27 alopecia patients gave blood for TCR sequencing at one to four time points (pre-sensitization, 2, 6 and 24 weeks).

The time point label corresponds to: patch test 1, 2 weeks after DPC sensitization. Interpreted using the paper, the treatment or condition label stands for: therapeutic diphenylcyclopropenone sensitization with weekly scalp DPC. At each patch-test visit, blood was drawn before the patch test was applied. Patients were considered eligible if aged 18 to 70, diagnosed with alopecia and deemed suitable for DPC therapy, and patients were excluded if pregnant. Total RNA was extracted from unfractionated whole blood that had been collected in Tempus Blood RNA tubes. Many counts were recorded for this clonotype. No antigen is known for it. No per-base quality is available; no much larger clone lies one base away. The library came from RACE. TCRdb names NextSeq 500 as the instrument used. During library preparation, unique molecular identifiers were attached to individual cDNA molecules so that TCRs could be counted quantitatively and reproducibly. Each blood RNA sample was used to sequence both TCR alpha and TCR beta chains. Per the source publication's procedure: The median number of TCRs per sample was approximately 96,000, ranging from about 23,224 to 750,000. The Decombinator software suite was used to annotate the V, J and CDR3 of the TCR reads. Every sample was subsampled to the same number of TCRs (28,000) for the PS versus PT1 abundance plots. Expanded TCRs were defined as absent before sensitization and observed at least eight times at the 2-week time point. Starting from the raw public reads, TCRdb applied fastp trimming at Q25, assembled clones with MiXCR and retained in-frame beta chains. Under each unique CDR3 protein, matching rows form one entry showing the most common genes and DNA. These V and J calls originate from TCRdb's pipeline instead of the authors' own analysis. This sample lists 75,000 to 95,000 distinct CDR3 sequences; approximately 12% were detected once. The top ten hold around 3.2% of the sample.

The investigation overall reported the following: Patch test score was positively correlated with the number of PT1 expanded TCRs, with significance at thresholds 8, 16 and 32 but not at 4. The number of TCRs above 1 in 1000 frequency did not change with DPC sensitization; there was no evidence of global repertoire structure alterations. Expanded TCRs formed significantly more large CDR3 similarity clusters than pre-sensitization or healthy control sets, consistent with antigen-driven responses. After repeated subsampling, changes were observed in the strength of the expansion versus patch-test correlation and in the threshold at which the correlation became significant. Alopecia, a presumed autoimmune disease, was present in all patients, so the immune response of the patients might differ from that of healthy individuals.

Trimming removed 6 bases from V and 10 bases from J, leaving 16 bases between the germline ends. From the cysteine up to the phenylalanine, the CDR3 has a length of 13 residues. The only DNA kept is the CDR3, 39 bases in frame from the first base. CDR1 and CDR2 (SQVTM, ANQGSEA) derive from the germline V gene. The sequence derives from a woman aged 55-69 years with alopecia areata. Some clones in this sample may be carry-over from other donors' samples. The sequences come from whole blood, collected in connection with sensitization to the hapten diphenylcyclopropenone (DPC). This receptor chain uses TRBV29-1 and TRBJ1-6; no D segment can be confidently identified. The DNA reads TGCAGCGTCGGGCATGGGGAACGGTCACCCCTCCACTTT. Translated, this is CSVGHGERSPLHF.